This T cell receptor (beta chain) was found in a study of T cells in Graves' hyperthyroidism and ophthalmopathy. V was cut by 2 bases and J by 1 base, with 12 bases left in between. The CDR3 loop spans 15 amino acids. Germline V CDR1 and CDR2: SGHRS, YFSETQ. Amplification yielded TCR beta CDR3 regions, with RNA transcripts as the source. A first-round RT-PCR of the TCR CDR3 used the HTBI primer set. MiXCR was run by TCRdb on the multiplex PCR reads, yielding one entry per CDR3 protein. This table has over 700,000 distinct CDR3 sequences, around 19% appearing once. Study-level results: Peripheral blood also featured most of the thyroid clonotypes expanded above 0.001. Researchers report that a 13 V-J model separated ophthalmopathy from stable hyperthyroidism.

In regard to this clonotype: The antigen is unknown.

Patients were excluded for uncontrolled infection, other autoimmune disease, pregnancy or lactation. PBMCs were sourced from around 10 ml fresh peripheral blood. The chain has TRBV5-1 and TRBJ1-1, with D unclear. This clonotype was sampled from a woman aged 45-60 years with Graves' hyperthyroidism that later progressed to Graves' ophthalmopathy. Sample: blood. The CDR3 DNA follows: TGCGCCAGCAGCTTAAATATGGCAGGGAACACTGAAGCTTTCTTT. This gives the protein CASSLNMAGNTEAFF.